A selection of T cell receptor beta chains follows, all from one sample in a study of T cells in Graves' hyperthyroidism and ophthalmopathy. TCRdb independently ran MiXCR on the multiplex PCR reads; one entry per CDR3 protein. The repertoire holds nearly 600,000 distinct CDR3 sequences, with around 14% as singletons. Material for sequencing was blood. These receptors all come from a young woman with Graves' ophthalmopathy. The CDR3 runs from the conserved cysteine through the conserved F or W. D genes are given only for firm matches. Only some rows state a clone size, as once, few, many or a class for expanded clones.

D gene: .; clone size: many; V gene: TRBV2; J gene: TRBJ1-2; CDR3 DNA: TGTGCCAGCGGCCTGGATCAGGGGAATGGCTACACCTTC; CDR3 protein: CASGLDQGNGYTF
D gene: .; clone size: .; V gene: TRBV6-2/TRBV6-3; J gene: TRBJ2-7; CDR3 DNA: TGTGCCAGCAGAGGGGGGGGACTTACTTACGAGCAGTACTTC; CDR3 protein: CASRGGGLTYEQYF
D gene: .; clone size: many; V gene: TRBV2; J gene: TRBJ2-5; CDR3 DNA: TGTGCCAGCAGCGCCGGGATCCAAGAGACCCAGTACTTC; CDR3 protein: CASSAGIQETQYF
D gene: .; clone size: few; V gene: TRBV7-3; J gene: TRBJ1-1; CDR3 DNA: TGTGCCAGCAGCTTGCCCTATCACAGGGCTCCTGAAGCTTTCTTT; CDR3 protein: CASSLPYHRAPEAFF
D gene: TRBD2; clone size: .; V gene: TRBV30; J gene: TRBJ2-3; CDR3 DNA: TGTGCCTGGAGTGTAAATGGGGGGGCAGATACGCAGTATTTT; CDR3 protein: CAWSVNGGADTQYF
D gene: TRBD1; clone size: .; V gene: TRBV13; J gene: TRBJ2-1; CDR3 DNA: TGTGCCAGCGCCAGGGGGCCCCCTCGGAATGAGCAGTTCTTC; CDR3 protein: CASARGPPRNEQFF
D gene: .; clone size: many; V gene: TRBV28; J gene: TRBJ2-7; CDR3 DNA: TGTGCCAGCGCCCCCGCGGGCACCACCTACGAGCAGTACTTC; CDR3 protein: CASAPAGTTYEQYF
D gene: .; clone size: many; V gene: TRBV20-1; J gene: TRBJ2-7; CDR3 DNA: TGCAGTGCCTTAGGGGGGCCCTACTCCTACGAGCAGTACTTC; CDR3 protein: CSALGGPYSYEQYF
D gene: .; clone size: few; V gene: TRBV6-4; J gene: TRBJ2-1; CDR3 DNA: TGTGCCAGCAGTGAATCAGGACTACCCCTTGGGGGTGAGCAGTTCTTC; CDR3 protein: CASSESGLPLGGEQFF
D gene: TRBD1; clone size: many; V gene: TRBV30; J gene: TRBJ1-2; CDR3 DNA: TGTGCCTGGAGTGTGAGGACAGGGAATTATGGCTACACCTTC; CDR3 protein: CAWSVRTGNYGYTF
D gene: .; clone size: few; V gene: TRBV19; J gene: TRBJ1-1; CDR3 DNA: TGTGCCAGTAGTATGGGGTTTGGAGCTGAAGCTTTCTTT; CDR3 protein: CASSMGFGAEAFF
D gene: .; clone size: many; V gene: TRBV6-2/TRBV6-3; J gene: TRBJ2-7; CDR3 DNA: TGTGCCAGCAGTTACAATTCACGAGGTACCTACGAGCAGTACTTC; CDR3 protein: CASSYNSRGTYEQYF
D gene: .; clone size: .; V gene: TRBV28; J gene: TRBJ1-4; CDR3 DNA: TGTGCCAGCAGTCGATCGGACACCCTGGGACCGGATAGTGAAAAACTGTTTTTT; CDR3 protein: CASSRSDTLGPDSEKLFF
D gene: .; clone size: many; V gene: TRBV20-1; J gene: TRBJ2-3; CDR3 DNA: TGCAGTGCTAGACCGATCACTCGGCGCCTCACAGATACGCAGTATTTT; CDR3 protein: CSARPITRRLTDTQYF
D gene: .; clone size: .; V gene: TRBV7-9; J gene: TRBJ2-4; CDR3 DNA: TGTGCCAGCAGCTTAAGGTCTATGAGGAACATTCAGTACTTC; CDR3 protein: CASSLRSMRNIQYF
D gene: .; clone size: many; V gene: TRBV29-1; J gene: TRBJ2-1; CDR3 DNA: TGCAGCGCACATTTTTACAATGAGCAGTTCTTC; CDR3 protein: CSAHFYNEQFF
D gene: TRBD1; clone size: many; V gene: TRBV20-1; J gene: TRBJ2-1; CDR3 DNA: TGCAGTGCTAGGACCGGGACAGGGGGGGAGCAGTTCTTC; CDR3 protein: CSARTGTGGEQFF
D gene: TRBD1; clone size: .; V gene: TRBV5-4; J gene: TRBJ2-1; CDR3 DNA: TGTGCCAGCAGAATCAAGTCTGCAGGGGGCGTAAATGAGCAGTTCTTC; CDR3 protein: CASRIKSAGGVNEQFF
D gene: .; clone size: .; V gene: TRBV5-1; J gene: TRBJ2-1; CDR3 DNA: TGCGCCAGCAGCTTGGCCAGGGGACCCTACAATGAGCAGTTCTTC; CDR3 protein: CASSLARGPYNEQFF
D gene: .; clone size: .; V gene: TRBV5-8; J gene: TRBJ2-1; CDR3 DNA: TGTGCCAGCAGCCCGATAGAGAACTTCTACAATGAGCAGTTCTTC; CDR3 protein: CASSPIENFYNEQFF
D gene: TRBD1; clone size: few; V gene: TRBV6-2/TRBV6-3; J gene: TRBJ1-5; CDR3 DNA: TGTGCCAGCAGTTACTCTTTGGACAGGGGTAATCAGCCCCAGCATTTT; CDR3 protein: CASSYSLDRGNQPQHF
D gene: TRBD2; clone size: many; V gene: TRBV11-1; J gene: TRBJ2-7; CDR3 DNA: TGTGCCAGCAGCCCAATATGGCGGGAGTCTTACGAGCAGTACTTC; CDR3 protein: CASSPIWRESYEQYF
D gene: TRBD2; clone size: few; V gene: TRBV5-5; J gene: TRBJ2-7; CDR3 DNA: TGTGCCAGCAGCTTGGCCTATAGCGGGAGCTCTCCCTACGAGCAGTACTTC; CDR3 protein: CASSLAYSGSSPYEQYF
D gene: .; clone size: few; V gene: TRBV30; J gene: TRBJ1-6; CDR3 DNA: TGTGCCTGGACCACACAGGGACCACCCCTCCACTTT; CDR3 protein: CAWTTQGPPLHF
D gene: TRBD1; clone size: few; V gene: TRBV20-1; J gene: TRBJ1-2; CDR3 DNA: TGCAGTGCTAGAGCGGCGGGACAGGGGCCCAACTATGGCTACACCTTC; CDR3 protein: CSARAAGQGPNYGYTF
D gene: .; clone size: few; V gene: TRBV12-3/TRBV12-4; J gene: TRBJ1-4; CDR3 DNA: TGTGCCAGCAGTCGTGCGGGGGGGGCAACTAATGAAAAACTGTTTTTT; CDR3 protein: CASSRAGGATNEKLFF
D gene: .; clone size: many; V gene: TRBV28; J gene: TRBJ2-7; CDR3 DNA: TGTGCCAGCAGTCGAGCAGGGGACGACGAGCAGTACTTC; CDR3 protein: CASSRAGDDEQYF
D gene: .; clone size: many; V gene: TRBV28; J gene: TRBJ2-2; CDR3 DNA: TGTGCCAGCAGTCCTTCCATCGGGGGAAACACCGGGGAGCTGTTTTTT; CDR3 protein: CASSPSIGGNTGELFF
D gene: .; clone size: .; V gene: TRBV4-3; J gene: TRBJ2-3; CDR3 DNA: TGCGCCAGCAGCCAAGAAGGGTTACTATCGGATACGCAGTATTTT; CDR3 protein: CASSQEGLLSDTQYF
D gene: TRBD2; clone size: many; V gene: TRBV12-3/TRBV12-4; J gene: TRBJ2-1; CDR3 DNA: TGTGCCAGCAGCCCTACTACTAGCGGGTACTGGAATGAGCAGTTCTTC; CDR3 protein: CASSPTTSGYWNEQFF
D gene: TRBD1; clone size: many; V gene: TRBV27; J gene: TRBJ2-7; CDR3 DNA: TGTGCCAGCAGCGGGACAGTTAGGCTCTACGAGCAGTACTTC; CDR3 protein: CASSGTVRLYEQYF
D gene: TRBD1; clone size: .; V gene: TRBV14; J gene: TRBJ2-6; CDR3 DNA: TGTGCCAGCAGCCAAGATGGCTTCACAGGGGCTAACTCTGGGGCCAACGTCCTGACTTTC; CDR3 protein: CASSQDGFTGANSGANVLTF
D gene: .; clone size: .; V gene: TRBV28; J gene: TRBJ2-1; CDR3 DNA: TGTGCCACCTCGCTTGGGACAAGCTCCTACAATGAGCAGTTCTTC; CDR3 protein: CATSLGTSSYNEQFF
D gene: .; clone size: few; V gene: TRBV10-3; J gene: TRBJ1-6; CDR3 DNA: TGTGCCATCAGTGCGGAACAGGGTCTTAATTCACCCCTCCACTTT; CDR3 protein: CAISAEQGLNSPLHF
D gene: TRBD1; clone size: many; V gene: TRBV12-3/TRBV12-4; J gene: TRBJ2-7; CDR3 DNA: TGTGCCAGCAGTTTAGAACAGGGGGCGGGCTACGAGCAGTACTTC; CDR3 protein: CASSLEQGAGYEQYF
D gene: TRBD2; clone size: many; V gene: TRBV7-3; J gene: TRBJ2-1; CDR3 DNA: TGTGCCAGCAGCTCCCTCCCGACTAGCGGGAGTCGCGAGCAGTTCTTC; CDR3 protein: CASSSLPTSGSREQFF
D gene: .; clone size: .; V gene: TRBV19; J gene: TRBJ2-7; CDR3 DNA: TGTGCCAGTAGTATCGGACGGTACGAGCAGTACTTC; CDR3 protein: CASSIGRYEQYF
D gene: .; clone size: .; V gene: TRBV28; J gene: TRBJ2-3; CDR3 DNA: TGTGCCAGCAGTTTGGAAAGGGCAGGCCCAGATACGCAGTATTTT; CDR3 protein: CASSLERAGPDTQYF
D gene: TRBD1; clone size: many; V gene: TRBV20-1; J gene: TRBJ1-5; CDR3 DNA: TGCAGTGCCTACGGACAGGGCAATCAGCCCCAGCATTTT; CDR3 protein: CSAYGQGNQPQHF
D gene: .; clone size: many; V gene: TRBV7-8; J gene: TRBJ2-2; CDR3 DNA: TGTGCCAGCCGAGCAGACCGGGGGCGGGGGGAGCTGTTTTTT; CDR3 protein: CASRADRGRGELFF
D gene: .; clone size: many; V gene: TRBV28; J gene: TRBJ2-7; CDR3 DNA: TGTGCCAGCCACTCGGACAGAGATGAAATTGGGCAGTACTTC; CDR3 protein: CASHSDRDEIGQYF
D gene: .; clone size: few; V gene: TRBV19; J gene: TRBJ1-1; CDR3 DNA: TGTGCCAGTAGTAGTAGCCTCCAGGGGTACACTGAAGCTTTCTTT; CDR3 protein: CASSSSLQGYTEAFF
D gene: .; clone size: .; V gene: TRBV12-3/TRBV12-4; J gene: TRBJ1-5; CDR3 DNA: TGTGCCAGCAGTTTAGATACTTCGTTTAATCAGCCCCAGCATTTT; CDR3 protein: CASSLDTSFNQPQHF
D gene: .; clone size: .; V gene: TRBV2; J gene: TRBJ2-2; CDR3 DNA: TGTGCCAGCAGTGAAGCCGGGGGCGAGACGAACACCGGGGAGCTGTTTTTT; CDR3 protein: CASSEAGGETNTGELFF
D gene: .; clone size: .; V gene: TRBV29-1; J gene: TRBJ2-3; CDR3 DNA: TGCAGCGTAATCCCGATAGACAGAATTAGCACAGATACGCAGTATTTT; CDR3 protein: CSVIPIDRISTDTQYF
D gene: TRBD2; clone size: many; V gene: TRBV7-2; J gene: TRBJ2-3; CDR3 DNA: TGTGCCAGCAGCTTAGTGGCTAGCGGGAGAGCTAGCACAGATACGCAGTATTTT; CDR3 protein: CASSLVASGRASTDTQYF
D gene: .; clone size: many; V gene: TRBV20-1; J gene: TRBJ1-2; CDR3 DNA: TGCAGTGCTAGAGAACCTCCCGTAGGCCCTTATGGCTACACCTTC; CDR3 protein: CSAREPPVGPYGYTF
D gene: .; clone size: many; V gene: TRBV6-6; J gene: TRBJ2-7; CDR3 DNA: TGTGCCAGCAGTTACATGGCGGGGAGCTACGAGCAGTACTTC; CDR3 protein: CASSYMAGSYEQYF
D gene: .; clone size: few; V gene: TRBV5-8; J gene: TRBJ2-7; CDR3 DNA: TGTGCCAGCAGCTTAACCAGCGGAGTCCCCTACGAGCAGTACTTC; CDR3 protein: CASSLTSGVPYEQYF
D gene: .; clone size: .; V gene: TRBV4-1; J gene: TRBJ2-5; CDR3 DNA: TGCGCCAGCAGCCAAGAGGAGCAAAGGGAGACCCCAGACTTC; CDR3 protein: CASSQEEQRETPDF
D gene: .; clone size: many; V gene: TRBV27; J gene: TRBJ2-7; CDR3 DNA: TGTGCCAGCAGGCATACAAGGAAGGCCTACGAGCAGTACTTC; CDR3 protein: CASRHTRKAYEQYF
D gene: .; clone size: many; V gene: TRBV2; J gene: TRBJ2-2; CDR3 DNA: TGTGCCAAAGCCCCCGGGACTCCGAACACCGGGGAGCTGTTTTTT; CDR3 protein: CAKAPGTPNTGELFF
D gene: TRBD1; clone size: .; V gene: TRBV4-1; J gene: TRBJ1-1; CDR3 DNA: TGCGCCAGCAGCCAAAGGGGGCCGAACACTGAAGCTTTCTTT; CDR3 protein: CASSQRGPNTEAFF
D gene: .; clone size: few; V gene: TRBV5-5; J gene: TRBJ2-5; CDR3 DNA: TGTGCCAGCATCACGACCGCAGGAACGCCGCCCCAAGAGACCCAGTACTTC; CDR3 protein: CASITTAGTPPQETQYF
D gene: .; clone size: few; V gene: TRBV20-1; J gene: TRBJ2-7; CDR3 DNA: TGCAGTGCTACCACCGGGGCATCCTACGAGCAGTACTTC; CDR3 protein: CSATTGASYEQYF
D gene: .; clone size: many; V gene: TRBV28; J gene: TRBJ2-7; CDR3 DNA: TGTGCCAGCAGTTTCGCTCGACAGGAAAGCTCCTACGAGCAGTACTTC; CDR3 protein: CASSFARQESSYEQYF